This is a list of T cell receptor beta chains from one sample in a study of blood T cell repertoires in COVID-19. Some clones are missing from TCRdb's copy, which holds only in-frame ones; the method was immunoSEQ multiplex PCR. The sample shows approximately 340,000 clones, around 80% of them seen only once. Sequenced input: peripheral blood. The receptor set was obtained from a man aged 30 to 45 with active or convalescent COVID-19. CDR3s include the opening cysteine and the closing phenylalanine or tryptophan. A D gene is named only where the DNA matches it firmly. Size is omitted from some rows. Given values are once, few, many or a class for expanded clones.

>TRBJ1-5|-|-|TRBV19
TGTGCCAGTAGGGAGGGGAATCAGCCCCAGCATTTT
CASREGNQPQHF
>TRBJ2-7|few|TRBD1|TRBV18
TGTGCCAGCTCACCGACGGACAGGTACGAGCAGTACTTC
CASSPTDRYEQYF
>TRBJ2-1|-|TRBD2|TRBV3-1/TRBV3-2
TGTGCCAGCAGCCGGACTAGCGAAGGGAATGAGCAGTTCTTC
CASSRTSEGNEQFF
>TRBJ2-7|once|-|TRBV7-8
TGTGCCAGCAGCTTATCAAACAGGTACCACGAGCAGTACTTC
CASSLSNRYHEQYF
>TRBJ2-5|-|-|TRBV24-1
TGTGCCACCGGCGCCCCGGGGGACTCCCTAGAGACCCAGTACTTC
CATGAPGDSLETQYF
>TRBJ1-2|-|TRBD1|TRBV6-5
TGTGCCAGCAGAAATCTCGACAGGGGGGGCTATGGCTACACCTTC
CASRNLDRGGYGYTF
>TRBJ1-5|-|TRBD1|TRBV28
TGTGCCAGCACCTTTACAGGGGGCTGGAAGGATCAGCCCCAGCATTTT
CASTFTGGWKDQPQHF
>TRBJ2-5|-|-|TRBV30
TGTGCCTGCACCCTCCGAGCGGGCTGGGGGACCCAGTACTTC
CACTLRAGWGTQYF
>TRBJ2-1|-|-|TRBV10-3
TGTGCCATCAGTGCCTTAATGAATGAGCAGTTCTTC
CAISALMNEQFF
>TRBJ1-5|-|TRBD1|TRBV6-6
TGTGCCAGCACTCGGGACAGGGCGTCTGGGCAGCCCCAGCATTTT
CASTRDRASGQPQHF
>TRBJ2-7|-|TRBD2|TRBV7-2
TGTGCCAGCAGCCCAGGGGGGCTAGCGGGAGTCCACGAGCAGTACTTC
CASSPGGLAGVHEQYF
>TRBJ1-6|once|-|TRBV6-5
TGTGCCAGCCGGCCGGCAGGGCGGGAATCACCCCTCCACTTT
CASRPAGRESPLHF
>TRBJ1-1|-|TRBD1|TRBV18
TGTGCCAGCTCACCCCAGACAGGGGATGGGGGGAACACTGAAGCTTTCTTT
CASSPQTGDGGNTEAFF
>TRBJ1-1|-|-|TRBV19
TGTGCCAGTACCCTCCGGCGAGCGGGAGAGCGGGCTTTCTTT
CASTLRRAGERAFF
>TRBJ2-5|-|TRBD1|TRBV6-2/TRBV6-3
TGTGCCAGCAGTTACAATACTGACAGGGGAGAGACCCAGTACTTC
CASSYNTDRGETQYF
>TRBJ2-1|-|-|TRBV19
TGTGCCAGTAGTTCCCAGTCCGACTACAATGAGCAGTTCTTC
CASSSQSDYNEQFF
>TRBJ1-2|-|-|TRBV6-2/TRBV6-3
TGTGCCAGCAGTTCGGCAGGACTAAACTATGGCTACACCTTC
CASSSAGLNYGYTF
>TRBJ1-4|-|TRBD1|TRBV19
TGTGCCAGTAGTCCCCGGACAGGGGATGAAAAACTGTTTTTT
CASSPRTGDEKLFF
>TRBJ2-7|-|-|TRBV12-3/TRBV12-4
TGTGCCAGCAGTCCAGGTCGGGACTTGGGGCAGTACTTC
CASSPGRDLGQYF
>TRBJ2-3|-|TRBD2|TRBV4-2
TGTGCCAGCAGCCACAAGCGGGACCATTTCACAGATACGCAGTATTTT
CASSHKRDHFTDTQYF
>TRBJ1-1|-|-|TRBV6-6
TGTGCCAGCAGTTTAACTGGGGGGACTGAAGCTTTCTTT
CASSLTGGTEAFF
>TRBJ1-2|-|TRBD1|TRBV4-2
TGTGCCAGCAGCTACACAGGGGATGGCTACACCTTC
CASSYTGDGYTF
>TRBJ2-3|-|-|TRBV6-5
TGTGCCAGCAGCTCGACCGGGGGTACGCAGTATTTT
CASSSTGGTQYF
>TRBJ2-2|-|TRBD2|TRBV2
TGTGCCAGCAGTTCTATCCTAGCGGGAGAGACCGGGGAGCTGTTTTTT
CASSSILAGETGELFF
>TRBJ2-7|-|TRBD2|TRBV5-1
TGCGCCAGCAGCTTGGTGGCTAGCGGGAACCGCCACGAGCAGTACTTC
CASSLVASGNRHEQYF
>TRBJ2-2|-|TRBD2|TRBV2
TGTGCCAGCAAAGGGACTACTAGCACCGGGGAGCTGTTTTTT
CASKGTTSTGELFF
>TRBJ1-1|-|TRBD1|TRBV12-5
TGTGCTAGTGGTTTGGCCCAAACCGGGACAGGGGCGCGGGCCCCCGAAGCTTTCTTT
CASGLAQTGTGARAPEAFF
>TRBJ2-1|once|-|TRBV13
TGTGCCAGCAGCTTAGACTTCACCCCCTACAATGAGCAGTTCTTC
CASSLDFTPYNEQFF
>TRBJ2-1|-|TRBD2|TRBV7-8
TGTGCCAGCAGCCGAGGGACTAGCGGTAATGAGCAGTTCTTC
CASSRGTSGNEQFF
>TRBJ1-1|-|-|TRBV30
TGTGCCTGGAGCGCCTTGAGGAACACTGAAGCTTTCTTT
CAWSALRNTEAFF
>TRBJ2-3|-|-|TRBV2
TGTGCCAGCAGTGGCGGGGAATTAGTAGGGTTAGATACGCAGTATTTT
CASSGGELVGLDTQYF